These 17 T cell receptor beta chains share one sample of origin, sequenced in a study of T cell repertoires in cytomegalovirus infection. The antigens these receptors bind are not known. TCRdb passed the reads through MiXCR, listing each CDR3 protein once. The table shows hundreds of thousands of distinct CDR3 sequences, with approximately 42% occurring only once. The source was cultured PBMCs, collected from culture after CMV antigen stimulation. Receptors were obtained from a human donor in good health (CMV status not recorded). Some clones in this sample may be carry-over from other donors' samples.

V gene TRBV7-9 combines with J gene TRBJ1-3; D not certain. Trimming took 2 bases from V and 7 from J, leaving 9 bases between them. The germline V gene encodes CDR1 SEHNR and CDR2 FQNEAQ (reference sequence). The CDR3 covers 13 residues. CDR3 sequence (DNA): TGTGCCAGCAGCTTAAGGGATATGAACACCATATATTTT. Its translation: CASSLRDMNTIYF.

V usage is TRBV12-3 or TRBV12-4 and J usage is TRBJ1-3, with D perhaps TRBD1 (6 bases). This CDR3 comprises 15 residues. V was shortened by 4 bases and J by 3 bases, with 13 bases between the two germline ends. The CDR3 reads CASSSQGGFGNTIYF. CDR3 nucleotides: TGTGCCAGCAGTTCCCAAGGGGGGTTTGGAAACACCATATATTTT.

This chain links TRBV4-3 with TRBJ2-3; TRBD2 agrees at 8 bases. CDR1 and CDR2 (germline): LGHNA, YSLEER. V was pared by 3 bases and J by 7 bases, with 6 bases of the junction left unmatched. The CDR3 is 14 amino acids. The CDR3 protein is CASSQLLAGNTQYF. The DNA of the CDR3 is TGCGCCAGCAGCCAGCTCTTAGCGGGGAATACGCAGTATTTT.

This clonotype was counted a few times. V is TRBV29-1 and J is TRBJ1-4; D possibly corresponds to TRBD1 (6 bases). This CDR3 region has 16 residues. The germline V and J ends were trimmed by 6 bases and 1 base, with 18 bases remaining between them. The V gene's germline CDR1 is SQVTM and CDR2 ANQGSEA. CDR3 DNA: TGCAGCGTCGAATCTGGGGGCTTTGGAACTAATGAAAAACTGTTTTTT. Translating gives CSVESGGFGTNEKLFF.

The chain couples TRBV7-9 to TRBJ2-2, with D unresolved. CDR3 length: 15 residues. Germline V lookup: CDR1 SEHNR, CDR2 FQNEAQ (reference sequence). The V end was cut by 2 bases, the J end by 3 bases, with 10 bases between. CDR3 residues: CASSLWAGDTGELFF. The CDR3 nucleotides are TGTGCCAGCAGCTTATGGGCAGGCGACACCGGGGAGCTGTTTTTT.

This rearrangement joins TRBV5-6 to TRBJ1-4; the D gene is possibly TRBD1 (6 bases). V was cut by 0 bases and J by 8 bases, with 11 bases left in between. In germline, CDR1 is SGHDT, CDR2 YYEEEE. The CDR3 consists of 14 residues. CDR3 amino acids: CASSLGRGEEKLFF. Here the CDR3 DNA reads TGTGCCAGCAGCTTGGGCAGGGGAGAAGAAAAACTGTTTTTT.

CDR3 loop: CATSDFPGLASTFYNEQFF. The CDR3, as DNA: TGTGCCACCAGTGATTTCCCGGGACTAGCGTCAACCTTTTACAATGAGCAGTTCTTC. The V and J genes are TRBV24-1 and TRBJ2-1, with 10 bases fitting TRBD2. V dropped 1 base and J dropped 4; count of bases not matched to a gene: 12. Germline V gene lookup returns CDR1 KGHDR and CDR2 SFDVKD. This CDR3 has 19 amino acids.

This clonotype was seen more than once but under ten times. Here the CDR3 reads CASGLRSYNEQFF. The CDR3 bases are TGTGCCAGCGGTCTTCGCTCCTACAATGAGCAGTTCTTC. This rearrangement joins TRBV6-1 to TRBJ2-1; D is unresolved. The CDR3 is 13 amino acids. With 8 bases removed from V and 0 bases from J, the gap between germline ends came to 8 bases. Germline-derived CDR1 and CDR2 are MNHNS and SASEGT.

The chain couples TRBV19 to TRBJ2-2; TRBD1 matches 9 bases. Germline CDR1 reads LNHDA; CDR2 reads SQIVND (reference sequence). J was trimmed by 5 bases and V by 5 bases; bases with no gene match: 9. This CDR3 is built from 16 residues. The CDR3 spells CASSRWDRVQTGELFF. The CDR3, as DNA: TGTGCCAGTAGTCGCTGGGACAGGGTACAAACCGGGGAGCTGTTTTTT.

This clonotype was observed a single time. The V and J genes are TRBV18 and TRBJ2-7; a possible D gene is TRBD1 (6 bases). This CDR3 spans 15 amino acids. The V end lost 0 bases, the J end lost 5 bases, and 14 bases lay between the germline ends. Germline CDR1 reads KGHSH; CDR2 reads LQKENI. The CDR3 nucleotides read TGTGCCAGCTCACCACCGAGCCAGGGGAGCGACGAGCAGTACTTC. Its translation is CASSPPSQGSDEQYF.

The rearrangement uses TRBV19 and TRBJ2-1; D remains ambiguous. The CDR3 length is 13 residues. Germline CDR1 and CDR2: LNHDA and SQIVND (reference sequence). The ends were cut back, 5 bases at V and 10 bases at J, with 15 bases in the middle. CDR3 bases: TGTGCCAGTAGTCCCCGGGCAGCCGTAGAGCAGTTCTTC. Translated: CASSPRAAVEQFF.

This clonotype showed up just a few times. CDR3: CASSPTGSPYNEQFF. The CDR3 nucleotides are TGTGCCAGCAGCCCTACAGGGAGTCCCTACAATGAGCAGTTCTTC. This chain joins TRBV9 and TRBJ2-1; possible D gene TRBD1, 6 bases. The ends were cut back, 4 bases at V and 2 bases at J, with 13 bases in the middle. The length of the CDR3 is 15 residues. The germline CDR1 and CDR2 sequences are SGDLS and YYNGEE.

This chain joins TRBV6-5 and TRBJ1-5; a possible D gene is TRBD1 (6 bases). Germline lookup yields CDR1 MNHEY and CDR2 SVGAGI. V dropped 6 bases and J dropped 5 bases, with 14 bases sitting between them. CDR3 length equals 14 residues. CDR3 sequence: CASSPRGLDQPQHF. The CDR3 bases are TGTGCCAGCAGCCCCAGGGGCTTGGATCAGCCCCAGCATTTT.

Written as DNA, the CDR3 is TGTGCCAGCAGCCAAGAATCCGCGGGTGGGTGGGCCCTCCACTTT. This encodes CASSQESAGGWALHF. The chain recombines TRBV4-2 with TRBJ1-6; D is uncertain. CDR3 length: 15 amino acids. Trimming removed 0 bases from V and 14 bases from J, with 17 bases in between. The germline CDR1 and CDR2 sequences are LGHNA and YNFKEQ.

The rearrangement uses TRBV11-2 and TRBJ2-1; either TRBD1 or TRBD2 may supply D (5 bases each). The germline V gene has CDR1 SGHAT and CDR2 FQNNGV. Trimming removed 5 bases at V and 7 bases at J, with 18 bases between. The CDR3 contains 15 residues. In nucleotides, the CDR3 is TGTGCCAGCAGCCCAACAGGAGGCGTAGGGAATGAGCAGTTCTTC. Translation: CASSPTGGVGNEQFF. The variable domain in full, completed from reference TRBV11-2 and TRBJ2-1, reads EAGVAQSPRYKIIEKRQSVAFWCNPISGHATLYWYQQILGQGPKLLIQFQNNGVVDDSQLPKDRFSAERLKGVDSTLKIQPAKLEDSAVYLCASSPTGGVGNEQFFGPGTRLTVL.

The rearrangement joins TRBV7-6 to TRBJ2-2, with no clear D. The V end was cut by 3 bases, the J end by 1 base, with 6 bases between. This CDR3 is built from 14 residues. CDR1 and CDR2 from the germline V gene are SGHVS and FNYEAQ. The CDR3 here is CASSFLGNTGELFF. In DNA form, the CDR3 reads TGTGCCAGCAGCTTTTTAGGGAACACCGGGGAGCTGTTTTTT.

Only a few counts were recorded for this clonotype. The CDR3 is CASRGTGGLVSYNEQFF. In DNA form, the CDR3 reads TGTGCCAGCAGAGGGACAGGGGGATTAGTATCCTACAATGAGCAGTTCTTC. The genes are TRBV11-2 and TRBJ2-1; 11 bases are shared with TRBD1. The V segment lost 6 bases and the J segment 1 base; nucleotides outside the gene matches: 8. Germline CDR1 is SGHAT and CDR2 is FQNNGV. This CDR3 has 17 residues.